These T cell receptor beta chains were read from a single sample in a study of human T cells and chemical hapten exposure. TCRdb reprocessed the RACE reads with MiXCR, giving one entry per CDR3 protein. Seen here are 80,000 to 100,000 distinct CDR3 sequences, approximately 10% observed once, and the top ten hold around 3.6%. The sequences come from whole blood, collected in connection with sensitization to the hapten diphenylcyclopropenone (DPC). The origin of the receptors is a woman in her 50s with alopecia areata. Some clones in this sample may be carry-over from other donors' samples. CDR3s include the opening cysteine and the closing phenylalanine or tryptophan. D genes are given only for firm matches. Clone sizes are given selectively: once, few, many, or a class where the clone is expanded.

D: TRBD2
size: few
V: TRBV6-2/TRBV6-3
J: TRBJ2-1
CDR3: CASSEGLAINEQFF
DNA: TGTGCCAGCAGTGAAGGACTAGCGATCAATGAGCAGTTCTTC

D: -
size: many
V: TRBV7-2
J: TRBJ1-4
CDR3: CASSLSPGEDEKLFF
DNA: TGTGCCAGCAGCTTATCTCCAGGGGAGGATGAAAAACTGTTTTTT

D: -
size: many
V: TRBV4-1
J: TRBJ2-4
CDR3: CASSQTLGTTKNIQYF
DNA: TGCGCCAGCAGCCAAACGCTCGGGACCACCAAAAACATTCAGTACTTC

D: TRBD2
size: many
V: TRBV25-1
J: TRBJ2-7
CDR3: CASSPPWEGEQYF
DNA: TGTGCCAGCAGTCCTCCCTGGGAGGGCGAGCAGTACTTC

D: -
size: -
V: TRBV4-2
J: TRBJ2-2
CDR3: CASSQEGSGLNTGELFF
DNA: TGTGCCAGCAGCCAAGAGGGTAGCGGACTGAACACCGGGGAGCTGTTTTTT

D: -
size: -
V: TRBV4-1
J: TRBJ2-5
CDR3: CASSQAARTETQYF
DNA: TGCGCCAGCAGCCAAGCCGCTCGAACGGAGACCCAGTACTTC

D: -
size: -
V: TRBV27
J: TRBJ1-2
CDR3: CASRVVGGANYGYTF
DNA: TGTGCCAGCAGGGTGGTCGGAGGAGCTAACTATGGCTACACCTTC

D: -
size: -
V: TRBV7-8
J: TRBJ2-7
CDR3: CASSLADQIPYEQYF
DNA: TGTGCCAGCAGCTTAGCCGACCAAATCCCCTACGAGCAGTACTTC

D: TRBD2
size: -
V: TRBV12-3/TRBV12-4
J: TRBJ2-7
CDR3: CASRLIAGSPSEQYF
DNA: TGTGCCAGCAGGCTCATAGCGGGATCCCCCTCCGAGCAGTACTTC

D: TRBD2
size: many
V: TRBV19
J: TRBJ2-1
CDR3: CASTPRGLAGYNEQFF
DNA: TGTGCCAGTACCCCCCGCGGACTAGCGGGATACAATGAGCAGTTCTTC

D: -
size: once
V: TRBV20-1
J: TRBJ1-4
CDR3: CSAHRGIDEKLFF
DNA: TGCAGTGCCCATCGGGGGATTGATGAAAAACTGTTTTTT

D: -
size: few
V: TRBV5-1
J: TRBJ2-5
CDR3: CASSFRGNAETQYF
DNA: TGCGCCAGCAGCTTTCGTGGGAACGCAGAGACCCAGTACTTC

D: -
size: many
V: TRBV12-3/TRBV12-4
J: TRBJ2-5
CDR3: CASSLGAGETQYF
DNA: TGTGCCAGCAGTTTGGGGGCAGGAGAGACCCAGTACTTC

D: -
size: -
V: TRBV11-2
J: TRBJ2-6
CDR3: CASSLAGTASGANVLTF
DNA: TGTGCCAGCAGCTTAGCGGGGACTGCCTCTGGGGCCAACGTCCTGACTTTC

D: -
size: -
V: TRBV9
J: TRBJ2-7
CDR3: CASSVGSHPEQYF
DNA: TGTGCCAGCAGCGTAGGATCCCATCCTGAGCAGTACTTC

D: TRBD1
size: many
V: TRBV10-2
J: TRBJ1-4
CDR3: CASTDREYEKLFF
DNA: TGCGCCAGCACCGACAGGGAGTATGAAAAACTGTTTTTT

D: -
size: few
V: TRBV11-2
J: TRBJ1-4
CDR3: CASSPRRSRNEKLFF
DNA: TGTGCCAGCAGCCCACGAAGGTCAAGAAATGAAAAACTGTTTTTT

D: TRBD2
size: many
V: TRBV13
J: TRBJ2-1
CDR3: CASSLLAGGYNEQFF
DNA: TGTGCCAGCAGCCTTCTAGCGGGAGGTTACAATGAGCAGTTCTTC

D: -
size: -
V: TRBV3-2
J: TRBJ2-7
CDR3: CASSRTGGFYEQYF
DNA: TGTGCCAGCAGCCGAACAGGGGGGTTTTACGAGCAGTACTTC

D: -
size: few
V: TRBV7-9
J: TRBJ1-2
CDR3: CASSPRLGANYGYTF
DNA: TGTGCCAGCAGCCCGCGCCTCGGAGCTAACTATGGCTACACCTTC

D: -
size: -
V: TRBV27
J: TRBJ1-1
CDR3: CASSSLLRGTEAVF
DNA: TGTGCCAGCAGTTCCCTCCTTCGGGGGACTGAAGCTGTCTTT

D: -
size: many
V: TRBV28
J: TRBJ1-1
CDR3: CASSGVDPLNTEAFF
DNA: TGTGCCAGCAGTGGGGTGGATCCCCTGAACACTGAAGCTTTCTTT

D: TRBD1
size: -
V: TRBV11-2
J: TRBJ2-7
CDR3: CASSPDRGGEQYF
DNA: TGTGCCAGCAGCCCTGACAGGGGCGGCGAGCAGTACTTC

D: -
size: many
V: TRBV29-1
J: TRBJ1-5
CDR3: CSVAGTNQPQHF
DNA: TGCAGCGTTGCTGGTACCAATCAGCCCCAGCATTTT

D: TRBD2
size: few
V: TRBV6-2/TRBV6-3
J: TRBJ2-1
CDR3: CASSSRTGTSSYNEQFF
DNA: TGTGCCAGCAGTTCCCGGACCGGGACTAGCTCCTACAATGAGCAGTTCTTC

D: TRBD2
size: few
V: TRBV6-2/TRBV6-3
J: TRBJ2-7
CDR3: CASSRTSGIHEQYF
DNA: TGTGCCAGCAGTCGGACTAGCGGGATCCACGAGCAGTACTTC

D: TRBD2
size: few
V: TRBV20-1
J: TRBJ2-1
CDR3: CSALGSGSPNEQFF
DNA: TGCAGTGCCCTCGGTAGCGGGAGTCCCAATGAGCAGTTCTTC

D: -
size: few
V: TRBV10-3
J: TRBJ2-7
CDR3: CAIGADGSYEQYF
DNA: TGTGCCATCGGAGCGGACGGGTCCTACGAGCAGTACTTC

D: -
size: many
V: TRBV7-8
J: TRBJ1-5
CDR3: CASSREGNQPQHF
DNA: TGTGCCAGCAGCCGTGAAGGCAATCAGCCCCAGCATTTT

D: -
size: -
V: TRBV6-1
J: TRBJ2-7
CDR3: CASSRNSYEQYF
DNA: TGTGCCAGCAGCAGGAACTCCTACGAGCAGTACTTC

D: TRBD1
size: few
V: TRBV20-1
J: TRBJ1-6
CDR3: CSARVGGAGYNSPLHF
DNA: TGCAGTGCTAGAGTAGGGGGCGCGGGCTATAATTCACCCCTCCACTTT

D: -
size: few
V: TRBV6-2/TRBV6-3
J: TRBJ2-1
CDR3: CASSVRGWVNEQFF
DNA: TGTGCCAGCAGCGTCAGGGGTTGGGTCAATGAGCAGTTCTTC

D: TRBD2
size: many
V: TRBV20-1
J: TRBJ2-7
CDR3: CSAPLAGFSYEQYF
DNA: TGCAGTGCCCCCCTAGCGGGCTTCTCCTACGAGCAGTACTTC

D: -
size: few
V: TRBV21-1
J: TRBJ1-5
CDR3: CASSNRGRFSNQPQHF
DNA: TGTGCCAGCAGCAACAGGGGGAGGTTCAGCAATCAGCCCCAGCATTTT

D: -
size: -
V: TRBV21-1
J: TRBJ2-1
CDR3: CASRDGTRHNEQFF
DNA: TGTGCCAGCAGGGACGGGACTAGACACAATGAGCAGTTCTTC

D: -
size: many
V: TRBV18
J: TRBJ1-3
CDR3: CASSAGSGESGNTIYF
DNA: TGTGCCAGCTCAGCCGGGAGCGGAGAGTCTGGAAACACCATATATTTT

D: TRBD2
size: many
V: TRBV29-1
J: TRBJ2-7
CDR3: CSVEPGAGGEQYF
DNA: TGCAGCGTTGAACCTGGAGCGGGGGGCGAGCAGTACTTC

D: TRBD1
size: many
V: TRBV29-1
J: TRBJ2-3
CDR3: CSACGQERDTQYF
DNA: TGCAGCGCATGCGGACAGGAGAGGGATACGCAGTATTTT

D: -
size: few
V: TRBV29-1
J: TRBJ2-1
CDR3: CSVEPGVDNEQFF
DNA: TGCAGCGTTGAACCGGGAGTGGACAATGAGCAGTTCTTC

D: -
size: -
V: TRBV3-1
J: TRBJ2-1
CDR3: CASSLSRGYNEQFF
DNA: TGTGCCAGCAGCTTAAGTAGAGGGTACAATGAGCAGTTCTTC

D: TRBD1
size: -
V: TRBV6-1
J: TRBJ2-5
CDR3: CASSPNRDRATQYF
DNA: TGTGCCAGCAGTCCGAACCGGGACAGGGCTACCCAGTACTTC

D: TRBD2
size: many
V: TRBV10-2
J: TRBJ2-5
CDR3: CASLTSGGEETQYF
DNA: TGCGCCAGCCTCACTAGCGGGGGGGAAGAGACCCAGTACTTC

D: -
size: many
V: TRBV12-3/TRBV12-4
J: TRBJ2-2
CDR3: CASSPRGGYTGELFF
DNA: TGTGCCAGCAGTCCTAGGGGCGGTTACACCGGGGAGCTGTTTTTT

D: -
size: many
V: TRBV4-1
J: TRBJ1-2
CDR3: CASSQDQGGRGYTF
DNA: TGCGCCAGCAGCCAAGATCAGGGAGGAAGGGGCTACACCTTC

D: -
size: few
V: TRBV6-1
J: TRBJ2-1
CDR3: CASSEFKRAASARDEQFF
DNA: TGTGCCAGCAGTGAATTTAAGAGGGCGGCTAGCGCTCGGGATGAGCAGTTCTTC